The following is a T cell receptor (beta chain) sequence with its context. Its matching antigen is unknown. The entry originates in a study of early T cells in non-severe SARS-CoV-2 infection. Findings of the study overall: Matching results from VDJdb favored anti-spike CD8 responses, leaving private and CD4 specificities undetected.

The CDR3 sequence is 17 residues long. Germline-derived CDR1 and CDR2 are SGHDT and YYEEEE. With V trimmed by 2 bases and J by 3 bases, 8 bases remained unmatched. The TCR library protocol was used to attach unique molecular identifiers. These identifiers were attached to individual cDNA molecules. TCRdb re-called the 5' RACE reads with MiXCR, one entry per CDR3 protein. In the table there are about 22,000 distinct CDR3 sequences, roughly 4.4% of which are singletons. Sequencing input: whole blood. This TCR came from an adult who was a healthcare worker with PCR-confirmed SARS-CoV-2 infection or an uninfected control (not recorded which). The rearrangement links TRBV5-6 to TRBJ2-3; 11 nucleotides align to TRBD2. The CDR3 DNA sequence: TGTGCCAGCAGCTTCCCAGGGACTAGCGGAGGGACAGATACGCAGTATTTT. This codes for CASSFPGTSGGTDTQYF.